Sequencing of this T cell receptor (beta chain) was carried out in a study of cytomegalovirus exposure and HLA in healthy donors. General study findings and limits: Researchers counted roughly 150 TCR beta chains as cytomegalovirus-associated. Among TCR sequences, most were rare, though some public TCRs appeared in many donors. In vitro data verified three CMV-associated chains as specific for CMV antigens.

The protocol was immunoSEQ multiplex PCR, while the TCRdb copy is restricted to in-frame clones and leaves out a portion. Seen here are some 350,000 clones, approximately 90% observed once, and the top ten hold roughly 1.2%. In regard to this clone: What it binds is unknown.

Germline V gene sequence: CDR1 MNHEY, CDR2 SVGAGI. V was clipped by 1 base and J by 0 bases, with 8 bases between them. The CDR3 runs to 15 residues. The donors were members of the validation cohort comprising about 120 subjects, separate from the roughly 700-subject first cohort. V gene TRBV6-5 combines with J gene TRBJ2-3; D gene unclear. Sample: PBMCs. The clonotype originates from a woman aged 25 to 45 in good health and CMV-seropositive. CDR3: CASSYWGASTDTQYF. Here the CDR3 DNA reads TGTGCCAGCAGTTACTGGGGTGCTAGCACAGATACGCAGTATTTT.